This T cell receptor (beta chain) came from a study of breast tumors, draining lymph nodes, adjacent tissues. Germline V gives CDR1 SGHNT, CDR2 YYREEE (reference sequence). Trimming removed 4 bases from V and 6 bases from J; junction bases left unmatched: 7. CDR3 length: 13 residues. This clonotype has ten or more counts. TCRdb re-derived calls from the multiplex PCR reads in MiXCR, one entry per CDR3 protein. This table has over 250,000 distinct CDR3 sequences, more than 30% appearing once. Breast cancer patients provided tissue from their axillary draining lymph nodes. This clonotype was sampled from a female donor with breast cancer. Some clones in this sample may be carry-over from other donors' samples. The sequenced sample was axillary lymph node tissue. V usage is TRBV5-4 and J usage is TRBJ2-7, with 7 bases aligning to TRBD1. The CDR3, as DNA: TGTGCCAGCAGCAAAGACAGGGCCCGCGAGCAGTACTTC. Translation: CASSKDRAREQYF. Full variable domain (missing parts from reference TRBV5-4 and TRBJ2-7): ETGVTQSPTHLIKTRGQQVTLRCSSQSGHNTVSWYQQALGQGPQFIFQYYREEENGRGNFPPRFSGLQFPNYSSELNVNALELDDSALYLCASSKDRAREQYFGPGTRLTVT.